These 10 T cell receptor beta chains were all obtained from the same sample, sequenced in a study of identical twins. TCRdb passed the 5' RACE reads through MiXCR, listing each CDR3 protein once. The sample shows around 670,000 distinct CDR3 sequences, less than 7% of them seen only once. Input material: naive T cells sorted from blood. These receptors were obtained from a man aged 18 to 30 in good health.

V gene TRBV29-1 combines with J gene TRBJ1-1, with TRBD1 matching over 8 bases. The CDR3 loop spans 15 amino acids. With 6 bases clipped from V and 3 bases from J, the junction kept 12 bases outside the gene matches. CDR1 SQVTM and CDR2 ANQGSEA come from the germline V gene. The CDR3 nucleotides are TGCAGCGTGGGGGGGACAGGCACTCTCGACACTGAAGCTTTCTTT. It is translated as CSVGGTGTLDTEAFF.

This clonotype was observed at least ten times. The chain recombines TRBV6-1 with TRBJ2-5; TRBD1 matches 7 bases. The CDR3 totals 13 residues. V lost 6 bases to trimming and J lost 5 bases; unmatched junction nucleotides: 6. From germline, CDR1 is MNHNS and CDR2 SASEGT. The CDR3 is CASSQQGYETQYF. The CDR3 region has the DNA TGTGCCAGCAGCCAACAGGGGTACGAGACCCAGTACTTC.

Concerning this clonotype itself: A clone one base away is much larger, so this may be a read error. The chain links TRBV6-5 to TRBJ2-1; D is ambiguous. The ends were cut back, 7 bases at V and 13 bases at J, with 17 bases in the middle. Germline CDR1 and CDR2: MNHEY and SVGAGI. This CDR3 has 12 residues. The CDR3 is CASTPGGSDQFF. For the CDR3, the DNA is TGTGCCAGCACCCCGGGTGGTAGTGATCAGTTCTTC.

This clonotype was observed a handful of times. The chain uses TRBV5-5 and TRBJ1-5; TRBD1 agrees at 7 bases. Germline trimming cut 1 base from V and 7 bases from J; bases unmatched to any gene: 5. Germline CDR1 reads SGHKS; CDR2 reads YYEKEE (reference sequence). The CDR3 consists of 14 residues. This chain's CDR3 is CASSLIQTGQPQHF. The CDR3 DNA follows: TGTGCCAGCAGCTTGATACAGACAGGGCAGCCCCAGCATTTT.

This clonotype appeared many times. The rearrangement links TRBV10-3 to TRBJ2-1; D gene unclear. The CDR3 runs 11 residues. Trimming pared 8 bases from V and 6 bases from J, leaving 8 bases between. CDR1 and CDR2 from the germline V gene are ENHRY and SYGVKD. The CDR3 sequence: CAILDGNEQFF. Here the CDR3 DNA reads TGTGCCATCCTGGACGGCAATGAGCAGTTCTTC.

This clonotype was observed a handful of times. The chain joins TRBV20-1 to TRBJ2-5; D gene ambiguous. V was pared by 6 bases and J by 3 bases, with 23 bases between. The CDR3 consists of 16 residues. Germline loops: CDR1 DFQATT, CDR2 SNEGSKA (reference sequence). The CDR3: CSADSFTRQVEETQYF. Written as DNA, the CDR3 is TGCAGTGCCGACTCCTTCACCCGTCAAGTTGAAGAGACCCAGTACTTC.

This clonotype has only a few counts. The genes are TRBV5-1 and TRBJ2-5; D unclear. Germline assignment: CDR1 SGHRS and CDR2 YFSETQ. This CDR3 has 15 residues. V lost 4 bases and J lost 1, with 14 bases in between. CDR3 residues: CASSLLGGPQETQYF. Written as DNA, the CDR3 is TGCGCCAGCAGCCTTCTCGGCGGACCCCAAGAGACCCAGTACTTC.

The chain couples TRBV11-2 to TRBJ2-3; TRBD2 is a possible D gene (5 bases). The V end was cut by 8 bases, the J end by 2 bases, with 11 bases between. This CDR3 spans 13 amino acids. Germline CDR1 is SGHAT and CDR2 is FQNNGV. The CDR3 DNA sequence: TGTGCCAGCGGCAGCGGATACACAGATACGCAGTATTTT. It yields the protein CASGSGYTDTQYF.

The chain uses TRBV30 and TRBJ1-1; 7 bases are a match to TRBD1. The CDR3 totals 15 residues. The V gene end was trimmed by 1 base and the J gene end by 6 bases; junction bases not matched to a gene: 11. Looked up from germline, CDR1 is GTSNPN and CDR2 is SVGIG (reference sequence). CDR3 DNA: TGTGCCTGGAGTGCCCAGGGGGGGGGCCTTTCTGAAGCTTTCTTT. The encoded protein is CAWSAQGGGLSEAFF.

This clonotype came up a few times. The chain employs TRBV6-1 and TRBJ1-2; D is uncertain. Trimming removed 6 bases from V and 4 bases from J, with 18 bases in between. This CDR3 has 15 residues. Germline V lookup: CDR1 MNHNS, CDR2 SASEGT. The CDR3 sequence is CASSQNPPDPYGYTF. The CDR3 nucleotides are TGTGCCAGCAGCCAGAACCCGCCAGACCCCTATGGCTACACCTTC.